These T cell receptor beta chains were read from a single sample in a study of response to subunit inactivated influenza vaccine. TCRdb independently ran MiXCR on the RT-PCR reads; one entry per CDR3 protein. In the table there are about 540,000 distinct CDR3 sequences, around 15% of which are singletons. The material was PBMCs from blood, obtained roughly 12 days after vaccination. All receptors derive from a man aged 50 to 60 who received an inactivated influenza vaccine. The CDR3 runs from the conserved cysteine through the conserved F or W. Fields, in order: CDR3 DNA, CDR3 protein, clone size, D gene, J gene, V gene. D genes are given only for firm matches. Expanded clones are given a class, and other clones once, few, many or no size at all.

DNA: TGTGCCAGTAGTTGGTCCGGGGGATCTGGAAACACCATATATTTT
CDR3: CASSWSGGSGNTIYF
size: few
D: .
J: TRBJ1-3
V: TRBV19

DNA: TGTGCCATCCAGGATAAAGGAAACACCATATATTTT
CDR3: CAIQDKGNTIYF
size: .
D: .
J: TRBJ1-3
V: TRBV10-3

DNA: TGTGCCAGCAGTGAATTCGGGGAGATTAGCTCCTACAATGAGCAGTTCTTC
CDR3: CASSEFGEISSYNEQFF
size: few
D: .
J: TRBJ2-1
V: TRBV2

DNA: TGTGCCAGCATTCTCGCGGGCTACAATGAGCAGTTCTTC
CDR3: CASILAGYNEQFF
size: .
D: .
J: TRBJ2-1
V: TRBV6-5

DNA: TGTGCCAGCAGCCTTTCTACTGGAAGTACCTACGAGCAGTACTTC
CDR3: CASSLSTGSTYEQYF
size: .
D: .
J: TRBJ2-7
V: TRBV27

DNA: TGTGCCAGCAGCTTGGTCGGCGGGGGGGCCGCAATTGGGGAGCAGTTCTTC
CDR3: CASSLVGGGAAIGEQFF
size: .
D: TRBD2
J: TRBJ2-1
V: TRBV5-5

DNA: TGTGCCTGGAGTTTGCAGGGGATGGACTACGAGCAGTACTTC
CDR3: CAWSLQGMDYEQYF
size: few
D: .
J: TRBJ2-7
V: TRBV30

DNA: TGTGCCAGCAGCCACGGTGACCCGGGACAGGGGTTAGTGTGCACCTTC
CDR3: CASSHGDPGQGLVCTF
size: .
D: TRBD1
J: TRBJ1-2
V: TRBV4-2

DNA: TGCGCCAGCAGCTTATCGGGACAGGGATCAGATACGCAGTATTTT
CDR3: CASSLSGQGSDTQYF
size: few
D: TRBD1
J: TRBJ2-3
V: TRBV5-1

DNA: TGCAGCGTTGGGGGGCTGGACAGCTCTAATGAAAAACTGTTTTTT
CDR3: CSVGGLDSSNEKLFF
size: many
D: .
J: TRBJ1-4
V: TRBV29-1

DNA: TGTGCCAGCAGTTATGCGGGGCGATCCTACAATGAGCAGTTCTTC
CDR3: CASSYAGRSYNEQFF
size: few
D: .
J: TRBJ2-1
V: TRBV6-2/TRBV6-3

DNA: TGCAGTGCCAGACAATTTGGGGGGGGGATCCAAGAGACCCAGTACTTC
CDR3: CSARQFGGGIQETQYF
size: few
D: TRBD2
J: TRBJ2-5
V: TRBV20-1

DNA: TGTGCCAGCAGCCCTGGGACAGGGAGGGAGAACGCCTTC
CDR3: CASSPGTGRENAF
size: .
D: TRBD1
J: TRBJ1-2
V: TRBV7-9

DNA: TGTGCCAGCAGCGTAGGTGGACAGGGGATCACAGATACGCAGTATTTT
CDR3: CASSVGGQGITDTQYF
size: .
D: TRBD1
J: TRBJ2-3
V: TRBV9

DNA: TGTGCCAGCAGTTTTCCTCGGGGATGGGCTAGCGGGACTGGCACAGATACGCAGTATTTT
CDR3: CASSFPRGWASGTGTDTQYF
size: few
D: TRBD2
J: TRBJ2-3
V: TRBV28

DNA: TGCGCCAGCAGCTCTTATAACCAATACAGGTCCGTGGCCAACGTCCTGACTTTC
CDR3: CASSSYNQYRSVANVLTF
size: few
D: .
J: TRBJ2-6
V: TRBV5-1

DNA: TGCGCCAGCAGCCAGGGCACGGGGCATGCCTACGAGCAGTACTTC
CDR3: CASSQGTGHAYEQYF
size: .
D: .
J: TRBJ2-7
V: TRBV4-3

DNA: TGTGCCAGCACCACCCTCCGGGGCCGGACTAGCACAGATACGCAGTATTTT
CDR3: CASTTLRGRTSTDTQYF
size: .
D: .
J: TRBJ2-3
V: TRBV11-2

DNA: TGTGCCAGCAGCTTTAGCGGGAGTAGCACAGATACGCAGTATTTT
CDR3: CASSFSGSSTDTQYF
size: few
D: TRBD2
J: TRBJ2-3
V: TRBV9

DNA: TGTGCCAGCAGCTTTCCCGGGGGTCGGCAGTACTTC
CDR3: CASSFPGGRQYF
size: .
D: .
J: TRBJ2-7
V: TRBV7-2

DNA: TGTGCCAGCGGTTGGGAAATTAGCGGGGGCCCGAACACCGGGGAGCTGTTTTTT
CDR3: CASGWEISGGPNTGELFF
size: few
D: TRBD2
J: TRBJ2-2
V: TRBV12-3/TRBV12-4

DNA: TGTGCCAGCAGCAAAGGACAGGGGCCTCCCTACGAGCAGTACTTC
CDR3: CASSKGQGPPYEQYF
size: few
D: TRBD1
J: TRBJ2-7
V: TRBV7-9

DNA: TGTGCCACCGCACGGACTAGCGGGAGGGGGGCGGATGAGCAGTTCTTC
CDR3: CATARTSGRGADEQFF
size: .
D: TRBD2
J: TRBJ2-1
V: TRBV24-1

DNA: TGTGCCAGTAGTATTCTAGCGGGAGGTGTAGGCAATGAGCAGTTCTTC
CDR3: CASSILAGGVGNEQFF
size: .
D: TRBD2
J: TRBJ2-1
V: TRBV19